One and the same sample provided the 21 T cell receptor beta chains below, sequenced in a study of cytomegalovirus exposure and HLA in healthy donors. The PCR ran on 60 Vbeta and 13 Jbeta primers. Method: immunoSEQ multiplex PCR; TCRdb's copy keeps in-frame clones and lacks some. This sample has roughly 230,000 clones, with roughly 73% found just once. The source material was PBMCs. All receptors come from a boy younger than 18 in good health and CMV-seronegative.

This clone was counted a single time. The rearrangement links TRBV5-4 to TRBJ1-1; 7 positions agree with TRBD1. This CDR3 has 15 residues. With V trimmed by 2 bases and J by 7 bases, 11 bases remained unmatched. In germline, CDR1 is SGHNT, CDR2 YYREEE (reference sequence). This CDR3 is CASSFITTGAGEAFF. In nucleotides, the CDR3 is TGTGCCAGCAGCTTCATTACAACAGGGGCGGGTGAAGCTTTCTTT.

The chain employs TRBV5-1 and TRBJ1-2, with TRBD1 as a possible D gene (6 bases). There are 14 residues in the CDR3. Germline-derived CDR1 and CDR2 are SGHRS and YFSETQ. Trimming took off 2 bases at V and 0 bases at J, with 8 bases between the two ends. The CDR3 coding sequence is TGCGCCAGCAGCTTACAGGGATCTAACTATGGCTACACCTTC. Protein product: CASSLQGSNYGYTF.

This clone has more than one count but fewer than ten. This chain uses TRBV7-6 with TRBJ2-3; 7 bases are a match to TRBD1. Per germline, CDR1 SGHVS and CDR2 FNYEAQ. With 6 bases clipped from V and 7 bases from J, the junction kept 4 bases outside the gene matches. This CDR3 has 12 residues. The CDR3 coding sequence is TGTGCCAGCAGAGGGGGACAGAATACGCAGTATTTT. Translating gives CASRGGQNTQYF.

V gene TRBV6-5 combines with J gene TRBJ1-2; 7 nucleotides align to TRBD1. The length of the CDR3 is 14 residues. Germline V CDR1 and CDR2: MNHEY, SVGAGI. V shed 0 bases, J shed 4 bases, and the junction held 2 bases outside the gene matches. The CDR3, as DNA: TGTGCCAGCAGTTACTCGGACAGGTCCTATGGCTACACCTTC. Amino acids: CASSYSDRSYGYTF.

This rearrangement joins TRBV19 to TRBJ2-1; D may be TRBD1 (5 bases). The CDR3 is made up of 17 amino acids. V lost 2 bases and J lost 9, with 23 bases in between. Germline values: CDR1 LNHDA, CDR2 SQIVND (reference sequence). CDR3 region: CASSIFSFVDGHSEQFF. Written as DNA, the CDR3 is TGTGCCAGTAGTATATTTTCGTTTGTCGACGGACATAGTGAGCAGTTCTTC.

This sequence joins TRBV5-6 and TRBJ2-7; 7 nucleotides line up with TRBD1. Per the germline V gene, CDR1 is SGHDT and CDR2 is YYEEEE. The CDR3 consists of 13 residues. V was pared by 4 bases and J by 5 bases, with 6 bases of the junction left unmatched. CDR3 nucleotide sequence: TGTGCCAGCAGCGTGCCGGGACAGAACGAGCAGTACTTC. It specifies CASSVPGQNEQYF.

With respect to this clone: Germline is not matched at one junction end, which may reflect a read error. This chain connects TRBV7-7 to TRBJ1-1, with unresolved D. Per germline, CDR1 SSHAT and CDR2 FNYEAQ (reference sequence). CDR3 length equals 13 residues. The chain's CDR3 is CASSLGPSTEAFF. The DNA for the CDR3 is TGTGCTAGCAGCTTAGGTCCTAGCACTGAAGCTTTCTTT. Full variable domain (missing parts from reference TRBV7-7 and TRBJ1-1): GAGVSQSPRYKVTKRGQDVTLRCDPISSHATLYWYQQALGQGPEFLTYFNYEAQPDKSGLPSDRFSAERPEGSISTLTIQRTEQRDSAMYRCASSLGPSTEAFFGQGTRLTVV.

Only a few counts were recorded for this clone. The V call is TRBV7-2, the J call TRBJ2-1; 11 bases line up with TRBD1. Per germline, CDR1 SGHTA and CDR2 FQGNSA. V shed 5 bases and J 4 bases; nucleotides not matched to a gene: 1. The CDR3 length is 14 residues. The CDR3 DNA reads as TGTGCCAGCAGCCGGGACAGGGGGTACAATGAGCAGTTCTTC. Encoded protein: CASSRDRGYNEQFF.

There are a few counts of this clone. The chain joins TRBV9 to TRBJ2-1; weak D call: TRBD1 (6 bases). Trimming pared 7 bases from V and 5 bases from J, leaving 13 bases between. Germline V gene data show CDR1 as SGDLS and CDR2 as YYNGEE. CDR3 length: 13 residues. CDR3 sequence reads: CASGTNRDNEQFF. CDR3 DNA sequence: TGTGCCAGCGGGACAAATCGCGACAATGAGCAGTTCTTC.

This chain joins TRBV7-8 and TRBJ1-1; D is undetermined. The CDR3 has 13 residues. Trimming removed 3 bases at V and 2 bases at J, with 7 bases between. Germline CDR1 is SGHVS and CDR2 is FQNEAQ. CDR3: CASSFRLNTEAFF. CDR3 nucleotides: TGTGCCAGCAGCTTCAGGCTAAACACTGAAGCTTTCTTT.

The chain couples TRBV27 to TRBJ2-1; a weak D match, TRBD1 (6 bases). V shed 8 bases and J shed 0 bases, with 17 bases lying between them. In germline, CDR1 is MNHEY, CDR2 SMNVEV (reference sequence). This CDR3 comprises 16 residues. Here the CDR3 reads CASAFNRVFSYNEQFF. In DNA form, the CDR3 reads TGTGCCAGCGCCTTTAACAGGGTGTTCTCCTACAATGAGCAGTTCTTC.

This chain uses TRBV10-1 with TRBJ2-7; 12 bases align to TRBD1. CDR3 length equals 17 residues. J lost 6 bases, V lost 5 bases, and 14 bases had no gene match. In germline, CDR1 is WNHNN, CDR2 SYGVQD (reference sequence). CDR3 DNA sequence: TGCGCCAGCAGTCAGAATATCCGGGACAGGGGGCAAGGCGAGCAGTACTTC. Translation gives CASSQNIRDRGQGEQYF.

The V gene is TRBV12-5, the J gene TRBJ2-1, with 10 nucleotides matching TRBD2. The CDR3 sequence is 16 residues long. The V and J ends lost 2 bases and 7 bases, in that order; junction bases with no gene match: 8. Germline lookup yields CDR1 LGHNT and CDR2 FRNRAP. The CDR3 nucleotides read TGTGCTAGTGGTTTGTTCGGGACTAGCGCCTTAAATGAGCAGTTCTTC. Translation gives CASGLFGTSALNEQFF. Filled out from reference TRBV12-5 and TRBJ2-1, the complete variable domain reads DARVTQTPRHKVTEMGQEVTMRCQPILGHNTVFWYRQTMMQGLELLAYFRNRAPLDDSGMPKDRFSAEMPDATLATLKIQPSEPRDSAVYFCASGLFGTSALNEQFFGPGTRLTVL.

The chain is built from TRBV6-6 and TRBJ2-7, with 8 bases aligning to TRBD2. With V trimmed by 4 bases and J by 3 bases, 8 bases remained unmatched. This CDR3 region has 15 residues. Germline CDR1 is MNHNY and CDR2 is SVGAGI (reference sequence). The CDR3 protein is CASSSPGGGNYEQYF. In DNA, the CDR3 is TGTGCCAGCAGTTCCCCCGGGGGGGGCAACTACGAGCAGTACTTC.

The V call is TRBV14, the J call TRBJ2-1, with 14 nucleotides matching TRBD2. Unmatched junction bases numbered 9, after V lost 6 bases and J lost 2 bases. Germline loops: CDR1 SGHDN, CDR2 FVKESK. The CDR3 is 18 residues long. CDR3 residues: CASSRLAGGPRPYNEQFF. CDR3 in DNA: TGTGCCAGCAGTCGACTAGCGGGAGGGCCTCGCCCCTACAATGAGCAGTTCTTC.

The V and J genes are TRBV19 and TRBJ2-1; 7 bases are shared with TRBD1. J gave up 7 bases and V 1 base, and 4 bases lay outside the gene matches. Germline V CDR1 and CDR2: LNHDA, SQIVND (reference sequence). The CDR3 sequence is 14 residues long. The CDR3 DNA is TGTGCCAGTAGTATAGGGGAACAGGGGAATGAGCAGTTCTTC. It codes for CASSIGEQGNEQFF.

Only one count was recorded for this clone. This sequence joins TRBV19 and TRBJ1-5; D is unclear. Germline CDR1 is LNHDA and CDR2 is SQIVND (reference sequence). Trimming took off 4 bases at V and 3 bases at J, with 10 bases between the two ends. The CDR3 spans 14 residues. The CDR3: CASSTVLYNQPQHF. CDR3 in DNA: TGTGCCAGTAGTACAGTACTATACAATCAGCCCCAGCATTTT.

The rearrangement links TRBV4-1 to TRBJ1-2; D remains unclear. This CDR3 is built from 14 residues. Trimming shortened V by 0 bases and J by 7 bases, and 12 bases separated the two germline ends. Per germline, CDR1 MGHRA and CDR2 YSYEKL. The chain's CDR3 is CASSQEYTVRGYTF. CDR3 coding DNA: TGCGCCAGCAGCCAAGAGTATACGGTGCGTGGCTACACCTTC.

V usage is TRBV10-1 and J usage is TRBJ1-1, with TRBD1 as a possible D gene (5 bases). This CDR3 is built from 16 residues. V was pared by 5 bases and J by 0 bases, with 16 bases between. Germline V gene sequence: CDR1 WNHNN, CDR2 SYGVQD (reference sequence). CDR3 amino acids: CASSTNTGTLNTEAFF. The CDR3 nucleotides are TGCGCCAGCAGTACGAATACCGGGACTTTGAACACTGAAGCTTTCTTT.

In its sample, this clone was seen a few times. The rearrangement links TRBV7-9 to TRBJ2-3; 7 positions agree with TRBD2. The germline CDR1 and CDR2 sequences are SEHNR and FQNEAQ (reference sequence). The junction had 12 bases not matched to a gene; V was cut back by 6 bases and J by 3 bases. The CDR3 is made up of 16 amino acids. Here the CDR3 DNA reads TGTGCCAGCAGACATAGACGCGGGAGAGGGACAGATACGCAGTATTTT. Amino acids: CASRHRRGRGTDTQYF. The complete variable domain, with remaining parts taken from reference TRBV7-9 and TRBJ2-3, reads DTGVSQNPRHKITKRGQNVTFRCDPISEHNRLYWYRQTLGQGPEFLTYFQNEAQLEKSRLLSDRFSAERPKGSFSTLEIQRTEQGDSAMYLCASRHRRGRGTDTQYFGPGTRLTVL.

The chain has TRBV2 and TRBJ1-2; 7 nucleotides agree with TRBD1. The CDR3 has 13 residues. Germline V lookup: CDR1 SNHLY, CDR2 FYNNEI. The V segment lost 3 bases and the J segment 7 bases; nucleotides outside the gene matches: 5. The CDR3 DNA follows: TGTGCCAGCAGTGAGAGGGGGCCGGGTGGCTACACCTTC. This translates into CASSERGPGGYTF.